This entry describes one T cell receptor (beta chain). Its antigen is unknown. Within one base of it there is no much larger clone, and no base qualities were kept. The sample originates from a study of T-cell memory formation after mild COVID-19 (dated by TCRdb to the early 2020s). Turning to the overall study: Most TCR sequence clusters were specific to one of the two donors. In two donors, T-cell clones that expanded and contracted after mild COVID-19 were tracked by sequencing TCRalpha and TCRbeta repertoires over time. The cohort was made up of two young adult volunteers, one female and one male, who were previously healthy.

Trimming takes 6 bases off V and 0 bases off J; junction bases not matched to a gene: 2. From the cysteine up to the phenylalanine, the CDR3 has a length of 13 residues. Just CDR3 DNA is preserved here, 39 bases in frame from base 1. PBMCs were isolated by Ficoll-Paque density gradient centrifugation. These reads were obtained on an Illumina NovaSeq 6000. Using 5'RACE with constant-segment primers, TCRalpha and TCRbeta cDNA libraries were constructed, with sample barcodes and unique molecular identifiers added in the process. Trizol reagent was used to extract RNA from every sample. Libraries were amplified in two PCR steps, with a second sample barcode and Illumina TruSeq adapters added in the second step. Libraries were sequenced on an Illumina NovaSeq with 2 x 150 bp paired-end reads. The original methods were these. Demultiplexing of reads and collapsing into UMI-guided consensus sequences were performed with migec v1.2.7. Using mixcr v2.1.11, the UMI consensuses were aligned to TRA and TRB V and J templates and assembled into clonotypes. A clonotype was counted as expanded or contracted only when both edgeR and NoisET called the clonotype significant, with the noise models trained on biological replicates. For edgeR calls, a false discovery rate-adjusted p below 0.01 and a log2 fold-change threshold of 1 were applied. PCA with hierarchical clustering of max-normalized trajectories of the 1000 most abundant clonotypes was used as exploratory dynamics analysis. Separately sequenced CD4+ and CD8+ repertoires were used to assign a CD4 or CD8 phenotype to each responding clone. TCRdb reanalyzed the raw reads on its own, using fastp at Q25 for trimming and MiXCR for clone calling, and kept in-frame beta chains. Every distinct CDR3 protein forms one entry, paired with its most common genes and DNA. The V and J calls follow TCRdb's processing rather than the paper's. Within this sample are nearly 110,000 distinct CDR3 sequences, with roughly an eighth of them counted one time only. In total, the top ten clones hold about 39% of the sample.

What the research found in general, with its limitations: Contracting CD4+ clones turned up mainly in the CM and EM memory subsets, whereas EMRA was where CD8+ clones were enriched. The second-wave clones that peaked on day 37 were not confirmed to be SARS-CoV-2 specific. Only a couple of mild cases were covered in the study, and larger cohorts including severe cases with pre-infection samples were considered necessary. From day 15 to 85, contracting clones showed balanced CD4/CD8 phenotypes, whereas a second wave of clones that expanded from day 15 to 37 leaned towards CD4+. Some responding clones were detected in pre-infection memory, which suggested that pre-existing cross-reactive memory T cells had joined the SARS-CoV-2 response.

The sequencing sample was made of PBMCs or a T cell subset sorted from them (not recorded which). The sequence links TRBV12-3 or TRBV12-4 to TRBJ2-7; 7 bases in the junction line up with TRBD2. The receptor was derived from a man aged 18 to 29 who had mild COVID-19 (a few samples of this study predate the infection). The sample titles of this study are shuffled in the database, so cell type and time point are left out; the donor was told from shared clones. The CDR3 sequence is CASRGDYSYEQYF. The nucleotides are TGTGCCAGCAGGGGGGACTACTCCTACGAGCAGTACTTC.